Presented here are 5 T cell receptor beta chains from one specimen sequenced in a study of T cells in Graves' hyperthyroidism and ophthalmopathy. TCR beta CDR3 sequences were amplified from RNA transcripts. First-round RT-PCR of the TCR CDR3 relied on the HTBI primer set. TCRdb analysed the multiplex PCR reads with MiXCR anew, one entry per CDR3 protein. This sample has a few hundred thousand distinct CDR3 sequences, with roughly 19% found just once. Sequencing input: blood. These receptors all stem from a man between 45 and 60 years old with Graves' ophthalmopathy.

In its sample, this clonotype was seen a few times. The chain combines TRBV12-3 or TRBV12-4 with TRBJ2-5, with D tentatively TRBD2 (6 bases). The CDR3 has 14 amino acids. Trimming left V 7 bases short and J 2 bases short, with 14 bases between. The CDR3 region is CASTPGEVQETQYF. CDR3 DNA sequence: TGTGCCAGCACCCCGGGAGAGGTACAAGAGACCCAGTACTTC.

In regard to this clonotype: A much larger clonotype is one base distant, so this may be a read error. The chain employs TRBV28 and TRBJ1-4; D is perhaps TRBD1 (5 bases). The V and J ends lost 6 bases and 7 bases respectively, with 18 bases between them. Looked up from germline, CDR1 is MDHEN and CDR2 is SYDVKM. This CDR3 has 15 residues. CDR3 in amino acids: CASSLGAGQGEKLFF. CDR3 nucleotides: TGTGCCAGCAGCCTCGGTGCGGGGCAGGGTGAAAAACTGTTTTTT. Based on the CDR3 plus reference TRBV28 and TRBJ1-4, the full variable domain is DVKVTQSSRYLVKRTGEKVFLECVQDMDHENMFWYRQDPGLGLRLIYFSYDVKMKEKGDIPEGYSVSREKKERFSLILESASTNQTSMYLCASSLGAGQGEKLFFGSGTQLSVL.

The sample holds a few counts of this clonotype. The chain couples TRBV19 to TRBJ2-1, with a weak D call TRBD2 (6 bases). Germline loops: CDR1 LNHDA, CDR2 SQIVND (reference sequence). V was shortened by 4 bases and J by 6 bases, with 16 bases between the two germline ends. The length of the CDR3 is 15 residues. The CDR3 loop reads CASSTRGGSRNEQFF. Here the CDR3 DNA reads TGTGCCAGTAGTACCCGTGGAGGGAGCCGCAATGAGCAGTTCTTC.

This clonotype was observed at least ten times. The chain employs TRBV7-3 and TRBJ2-1; tentatively, D is TRBD1 or TRBD2 (6 bases each). The CDR3 sequence is 15 residues long. From germline, CDR1 is SGHTA and CDR2 FQGTGA. Trimming shortened V by 5 bases and J by 7 bases, and 18 bases separated the two germline ends. In DNA, the CDR3 is TGTGCCAGCAGCCCTAACGGGGGCGCGGGGAATGAGCAGTTCTTC. It is translated as CASSPNGGAGNEQFF.

This clonotype occurred many times. The chain uses TRBV24-1 and TRBJ2-1, with 10 bases fitting TRBD2. Germline values: CDR1 KGHDR, CDR2 SFDVKD. Trimming took 4 bases from V and 7 from J; bases not matched to a gene: 6. CDR3 length equals 15 residues. The CDR3 DNA is TGTGCCACCAGTGAAAGCGGGAGGGCCCAAAATGAGCAGTTCTTC. Residues: CATSESGRAQNEQFF.